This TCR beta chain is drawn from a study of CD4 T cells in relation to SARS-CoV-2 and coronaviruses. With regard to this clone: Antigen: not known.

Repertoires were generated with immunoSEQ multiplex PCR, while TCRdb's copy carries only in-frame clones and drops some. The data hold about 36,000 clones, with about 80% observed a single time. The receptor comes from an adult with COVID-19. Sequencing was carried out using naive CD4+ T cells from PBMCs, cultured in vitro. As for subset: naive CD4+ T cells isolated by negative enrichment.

This CDR3 is CASSLGLHQETQYF. DNA of the CDR3: TGTGCCAGCAGCTTAGGTCTTCACCAAGAGACCCAGTACTTC. V is TRBV7-2 and J is TRBJ2-5; D remains unclear. There are 14 residues in the CDR3. V lost 1 base and J 0 bases, leaving 6 bases between the germline ends. CDR1 is SGHTA and CDR2 is FQGNSA in the germline V gene.